This TCR beta chain originates from a study of hypomethylating agent response in myelodysplastic syndrome. Across the whole study: Of the myelodysplastic syndrome patients, 9 were male, 2 female. The most frequent mutation was TET2, in about 45% of the 11 patients.

A remark on this clone: Its matching antigen is unknown.

TCRdb's copy holds only in-frame clones and misses some; the assay was immunoSEQ multiplex PCR. The sample holds some 5,000 clones; 80% to 85% are singletons and the top ten take over 15%. Findings and caveats of the study: More novel clonotypes appeared in responders; more contracted clonotypes appeared in non-responders after treatment.

This receptor was identified in a human donor with myelodysplastic syndrome. Sequencing was performed on bone marrow, taken before or after starting hypomethylating agent treatment for myelodysplastic syndrome (not recorded which).

CDR3 sequence: CASKPSDFSYEQYF. The CDR3 nucleotides read TGCGCCAGCAAACCCAGTGATTTTAGCTACGAGCAGTACTTC. This chain links TRBV4-1 with TRBJ2-7; no reliable D call. CDR3 size: 14 residues. Per germline, CDR1 MGHRA and CDR2 YSYEKL. V was pared by 7 bases and J by 3 bases, with 16 bases between.